This TCR beta chain was sequenced for a study of T cell responses to AZD1222 COVID-19 vaccine. Profiled with immunoSEQ multiplex PCR; TCRdb holds only in-frame clones, not every one. The data contain approximately 100,000 clones, 90% of them seen just once; the ten biggest clones take up approximately 1.2%. The CDR3 loop spans 17 amino acids. The ends lost 0 bases at V and 2 bases at J; junction bases unmatched: 9. CDR1 SGDLS and CDR2 YYNGEE come from the germline V gene. This material consisted of peripheral blood, taken on day 0 of AZD1222 vaccination. V gene TRBV9 combines with J gene TRBJ2-7; TRBD2 aligns across 9 bases. The clonotype was recovered from an adult in good health. The CDR3 nucleotides are TGTGCCAGCAGCGTAGCGGCGGCGATAGCGGGAGCCTACGAGCAGTACTTC. It codes for CASSVAAAIAGAYEQYF.